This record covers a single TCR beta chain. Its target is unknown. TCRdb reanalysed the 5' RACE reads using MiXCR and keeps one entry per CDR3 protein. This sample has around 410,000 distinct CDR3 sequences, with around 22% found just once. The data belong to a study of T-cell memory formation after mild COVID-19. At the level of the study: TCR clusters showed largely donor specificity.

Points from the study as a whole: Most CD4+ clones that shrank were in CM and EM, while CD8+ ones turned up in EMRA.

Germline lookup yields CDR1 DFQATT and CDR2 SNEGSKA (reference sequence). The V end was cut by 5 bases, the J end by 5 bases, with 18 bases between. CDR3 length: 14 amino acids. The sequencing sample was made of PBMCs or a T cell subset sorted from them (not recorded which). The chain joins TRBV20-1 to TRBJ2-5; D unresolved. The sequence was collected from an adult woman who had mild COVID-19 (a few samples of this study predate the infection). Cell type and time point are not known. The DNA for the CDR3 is TGCAGTGCTCCCCTTTCCTCTATCTTGGAGACCCAGTACTTC. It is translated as CSAPLSSILETQYF.